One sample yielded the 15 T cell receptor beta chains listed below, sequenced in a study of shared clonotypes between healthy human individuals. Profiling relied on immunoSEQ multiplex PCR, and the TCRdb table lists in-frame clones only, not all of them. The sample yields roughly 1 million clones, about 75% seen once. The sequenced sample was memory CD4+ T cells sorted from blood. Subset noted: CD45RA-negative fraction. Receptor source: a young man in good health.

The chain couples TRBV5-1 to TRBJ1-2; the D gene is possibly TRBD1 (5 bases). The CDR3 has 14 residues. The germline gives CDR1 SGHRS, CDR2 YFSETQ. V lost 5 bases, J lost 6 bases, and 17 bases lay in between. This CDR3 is CASSSAWGADGYTF. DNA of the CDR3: TGCGCCAGCAGTTCGGCCTGGGGCGCTGATGGCTACACCTTC. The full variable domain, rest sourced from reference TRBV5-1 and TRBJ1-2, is KAGVTQTPRYLIKTRGQQVTLSCSPISGHRSVSWYQQTPGQGLQFLFEYFSETQRNKGNFPGRFSGRQFSNSRSEMNVSTLELGDSALYLCASSSAWGADGYTFGSGTRLTVV.

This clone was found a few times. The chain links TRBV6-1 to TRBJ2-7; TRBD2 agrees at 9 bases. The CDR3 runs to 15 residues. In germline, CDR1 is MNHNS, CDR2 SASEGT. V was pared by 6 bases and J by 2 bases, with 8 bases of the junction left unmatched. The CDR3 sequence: CASRDRAGGPYEQYF. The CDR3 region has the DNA TGTGCCAGCAGGGACCGAGCGGGAGGCCCCTACGAGCAGTACTTC.

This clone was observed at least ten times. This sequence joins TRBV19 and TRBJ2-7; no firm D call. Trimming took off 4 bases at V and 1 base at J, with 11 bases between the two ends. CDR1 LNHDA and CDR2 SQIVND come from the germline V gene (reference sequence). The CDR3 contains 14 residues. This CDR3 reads CASSTGAFSYEQYF. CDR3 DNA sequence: TGTGCCAGTAGTACAGGAGCCTTTTCCTACGAGCAGTACTTC.

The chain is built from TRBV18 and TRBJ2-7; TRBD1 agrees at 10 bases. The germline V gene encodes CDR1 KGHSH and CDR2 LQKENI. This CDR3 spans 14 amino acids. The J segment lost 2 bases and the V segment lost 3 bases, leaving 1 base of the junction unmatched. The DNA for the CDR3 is TGTGCCAGCTCACCGACAGGGGGCGCCTACGAGCAGTACTTC. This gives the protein CASSPTGGAYEQYF.

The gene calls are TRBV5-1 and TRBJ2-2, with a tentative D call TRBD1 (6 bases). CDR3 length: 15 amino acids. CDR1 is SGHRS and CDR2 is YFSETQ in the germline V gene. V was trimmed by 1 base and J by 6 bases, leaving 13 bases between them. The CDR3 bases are TGCGCCAGCAGCTTGTCACTCTCAGGGGCCGGGGAGCTGTTTTTT. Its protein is CASSLSLSGAGELFF.

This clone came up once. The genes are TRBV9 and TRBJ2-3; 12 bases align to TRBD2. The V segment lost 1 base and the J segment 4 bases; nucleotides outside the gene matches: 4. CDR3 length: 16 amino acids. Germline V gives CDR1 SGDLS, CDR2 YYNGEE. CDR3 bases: TGTGCCAGCAGCGTATCGGGACTAGCGGGTTCAGATACGCAGTATTTT. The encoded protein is CASSVSGLAGSDTQYF.

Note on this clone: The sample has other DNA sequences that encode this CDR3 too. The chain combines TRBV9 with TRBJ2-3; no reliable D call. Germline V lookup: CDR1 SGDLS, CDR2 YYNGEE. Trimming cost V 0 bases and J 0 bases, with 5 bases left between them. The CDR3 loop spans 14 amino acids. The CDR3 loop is CASSVVGSTDTQYF. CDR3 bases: TGTGCCAGCAGCGTAGTTGGGAGCACAGATACGCAGTATTTT.

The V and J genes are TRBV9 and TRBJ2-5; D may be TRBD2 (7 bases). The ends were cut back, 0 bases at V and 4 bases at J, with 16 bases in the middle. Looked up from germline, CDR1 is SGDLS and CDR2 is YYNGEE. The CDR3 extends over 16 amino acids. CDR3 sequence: CASSVGGGTKGETQYF. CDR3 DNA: TGTGCCAGCAGCGTAGGAGGGGGGACTAAGGGAGAGACCCAGTACTTC. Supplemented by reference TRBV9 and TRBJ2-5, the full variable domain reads DSGVTQTPKHLITATGQRVTLRCSPRSGDLSVYWYQQSLDQGLQFLIQYYNGEERAKGNILERFSAQQFPDLHSELNLSSLELGDSALYFCASSVGGGTKGETQYFGPGTRLLVL.

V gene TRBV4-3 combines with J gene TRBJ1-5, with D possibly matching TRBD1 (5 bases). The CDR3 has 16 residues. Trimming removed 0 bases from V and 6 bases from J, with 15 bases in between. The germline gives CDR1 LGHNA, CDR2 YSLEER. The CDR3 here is CASSQEFHQGTQPQHF. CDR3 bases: TGCGCCAGCAGCCAAGAGTTTCACCAGGGTACTCAGCCCCAGCATTTT.

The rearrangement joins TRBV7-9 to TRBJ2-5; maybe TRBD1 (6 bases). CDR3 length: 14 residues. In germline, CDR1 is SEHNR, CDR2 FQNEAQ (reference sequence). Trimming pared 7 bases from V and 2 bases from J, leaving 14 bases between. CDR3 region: CASTRGHIQETQYF. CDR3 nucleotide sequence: TGTGCCAGCACCAGGGGACATATTCAAGAGACCCAGTACTTC.

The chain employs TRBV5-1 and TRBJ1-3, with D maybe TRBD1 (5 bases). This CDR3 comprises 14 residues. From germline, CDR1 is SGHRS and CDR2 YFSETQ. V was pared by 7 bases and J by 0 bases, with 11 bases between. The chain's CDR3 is CASADSSSGNTIYF. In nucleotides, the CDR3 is TGCGCCAGCGCCGACAGCAGCTCTGGAAACACCATATATTTT.

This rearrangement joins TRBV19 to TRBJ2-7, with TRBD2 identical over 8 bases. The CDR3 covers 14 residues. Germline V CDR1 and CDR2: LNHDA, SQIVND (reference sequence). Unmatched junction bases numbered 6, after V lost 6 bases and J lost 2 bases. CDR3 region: CASRSGSPPYEQYF. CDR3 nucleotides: TGTGCCAGTAGGAGCGGGAGTCCCCCCTACGAGCAGTACTTC. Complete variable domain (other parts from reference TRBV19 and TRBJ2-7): DGGITQSPKYLFRKEGQNVTLSCEQNLNHDAMYWYRQDPGQGLRLIYYSQIVNDFQKGDIAEGYSVSREKKESFPLTVTSAQKNPTAFYLCASRSGSPPYEQYFGPGTRLTVT.

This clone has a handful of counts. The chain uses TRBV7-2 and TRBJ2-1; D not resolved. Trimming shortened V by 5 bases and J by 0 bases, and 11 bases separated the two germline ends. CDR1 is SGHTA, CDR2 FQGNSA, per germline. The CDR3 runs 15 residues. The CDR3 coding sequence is TGTGCCAGCAGCCCAAGGGTGCCCTCCTACAATGAGCAGTTCTTC. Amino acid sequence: CASSPRVPSYNEQFF. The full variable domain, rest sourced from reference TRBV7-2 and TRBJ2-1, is GAGVSQSPSNKVTEKGKDVELRCDPISGHTALYWYRQSLGQGLEFLIYFQGNSAPDKSGLPSDRFSAERTGGSVSTLTIQRTQQEDSAVYLCASSPRVPSYNEQFFGPGTRLTVL.

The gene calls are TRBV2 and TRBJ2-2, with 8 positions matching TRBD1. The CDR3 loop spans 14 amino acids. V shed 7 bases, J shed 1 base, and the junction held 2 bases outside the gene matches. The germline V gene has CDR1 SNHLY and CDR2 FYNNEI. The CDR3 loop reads CASTGTGNTGELFF. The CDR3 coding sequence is TGTGCCAGCACCGGGACAGGGAACACCGGGGAGCTGTTTTTT.

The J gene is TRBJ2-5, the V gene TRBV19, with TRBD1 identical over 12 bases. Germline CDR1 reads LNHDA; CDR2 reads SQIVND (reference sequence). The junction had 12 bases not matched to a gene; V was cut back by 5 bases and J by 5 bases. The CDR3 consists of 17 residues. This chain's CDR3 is CASSPGIGTGGSETQYF. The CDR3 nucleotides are TGTGCCAGTAGTCCCGGGATAGGGACAGGGGGCAGCGAGACCCAGTACTTC.